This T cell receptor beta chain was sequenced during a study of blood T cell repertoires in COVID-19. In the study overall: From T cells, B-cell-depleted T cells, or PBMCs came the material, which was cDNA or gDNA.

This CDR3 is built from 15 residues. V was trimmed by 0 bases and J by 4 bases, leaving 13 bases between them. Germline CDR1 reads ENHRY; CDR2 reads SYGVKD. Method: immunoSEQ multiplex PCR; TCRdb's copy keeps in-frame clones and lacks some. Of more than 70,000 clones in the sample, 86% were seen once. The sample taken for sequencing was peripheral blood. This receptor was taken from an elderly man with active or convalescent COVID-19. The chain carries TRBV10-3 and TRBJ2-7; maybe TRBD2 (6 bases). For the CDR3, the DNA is TGTGCCATCAGTGAGTCGGTGCGGGATGCGTACGAGCAGTACTTC. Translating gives CAISESVRDAYEQYF.